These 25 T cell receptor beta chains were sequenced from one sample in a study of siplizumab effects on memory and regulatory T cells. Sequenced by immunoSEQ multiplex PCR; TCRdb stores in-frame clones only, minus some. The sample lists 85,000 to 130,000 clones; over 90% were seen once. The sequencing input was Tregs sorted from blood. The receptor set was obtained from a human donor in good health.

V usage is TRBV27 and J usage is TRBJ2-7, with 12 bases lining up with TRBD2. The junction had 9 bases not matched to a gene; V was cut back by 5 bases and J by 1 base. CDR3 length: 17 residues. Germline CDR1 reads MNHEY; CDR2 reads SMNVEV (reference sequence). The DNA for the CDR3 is TGTGCCAGCAGTCCCCTCCATCTAGCGGGGGGGTCCTACGAGCAGTACTTC. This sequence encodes CASSPLHLAGGSYEQYF.

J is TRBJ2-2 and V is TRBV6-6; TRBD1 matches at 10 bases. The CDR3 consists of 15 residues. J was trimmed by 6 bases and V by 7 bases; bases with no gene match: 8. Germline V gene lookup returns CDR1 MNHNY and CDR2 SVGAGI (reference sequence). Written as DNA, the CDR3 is TGTGCCAGCATCGAGCGACAGGGGGCAGCCGGGGAGCTGTTTTTT. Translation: CASIERQGAAGELFF.

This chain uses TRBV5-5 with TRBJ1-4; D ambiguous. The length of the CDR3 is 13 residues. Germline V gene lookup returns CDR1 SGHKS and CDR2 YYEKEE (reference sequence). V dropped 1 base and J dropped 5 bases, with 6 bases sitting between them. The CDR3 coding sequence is TGTGCCAGCAGCTTGTTGGGAAATGAAAAACTGTTTTTT. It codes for CASSLLGNEKLFF. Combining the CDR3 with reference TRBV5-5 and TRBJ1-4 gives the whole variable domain DAGVTQSPTHLIKTRGQQVTLRCSPISGHKSVSWYQQVLGQGPQFIFQYYEKEERGRGNFPDRFSARQFPNYSSELNVNALLLGDSALYLCASSLLGNEKLFFGSGTQLSVL.

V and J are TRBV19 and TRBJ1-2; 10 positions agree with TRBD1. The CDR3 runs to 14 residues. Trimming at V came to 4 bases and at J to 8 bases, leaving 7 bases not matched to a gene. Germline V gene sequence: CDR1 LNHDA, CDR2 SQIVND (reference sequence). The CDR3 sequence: CASSNRQGASGYTF. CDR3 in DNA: TGTGCCAGTAGTAACCGACAGGGGGCGTCCGGCTACACCTTC.

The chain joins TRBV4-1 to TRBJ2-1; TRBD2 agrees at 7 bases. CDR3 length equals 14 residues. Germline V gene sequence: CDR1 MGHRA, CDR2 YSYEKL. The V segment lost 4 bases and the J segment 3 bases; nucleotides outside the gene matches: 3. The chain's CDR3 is CASSRGGGYNEQFF. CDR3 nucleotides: TGCGCCAGCAGCCGCGGGGGAGGCTACAATGAGCAGTTCTTC.

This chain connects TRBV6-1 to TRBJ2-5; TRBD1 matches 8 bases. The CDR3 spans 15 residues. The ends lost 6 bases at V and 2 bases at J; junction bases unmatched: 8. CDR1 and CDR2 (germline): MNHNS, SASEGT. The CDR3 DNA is TGTGCCAGCAGCTCCACAGGGGGGATACAAGAGACCCAGTACTTC. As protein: CASSSTGGIQETQYF.

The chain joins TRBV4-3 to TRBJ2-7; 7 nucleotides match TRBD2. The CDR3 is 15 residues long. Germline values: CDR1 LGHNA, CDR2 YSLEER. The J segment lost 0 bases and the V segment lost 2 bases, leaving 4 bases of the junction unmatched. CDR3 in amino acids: CASSQLGGSSYEQYF. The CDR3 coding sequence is TGCGCCAGCAGCCAACTGGGGGGGAGCTCCTACGAGCAGTACTTC.

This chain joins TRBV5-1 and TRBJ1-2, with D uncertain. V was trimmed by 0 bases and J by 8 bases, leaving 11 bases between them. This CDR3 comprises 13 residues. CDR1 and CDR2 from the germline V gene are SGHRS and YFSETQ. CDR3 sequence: CASSLETGPGYTF. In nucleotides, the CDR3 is TGCGCCAGCAGCTTGGAAACGGGTCCCGGCTACACCTTC.

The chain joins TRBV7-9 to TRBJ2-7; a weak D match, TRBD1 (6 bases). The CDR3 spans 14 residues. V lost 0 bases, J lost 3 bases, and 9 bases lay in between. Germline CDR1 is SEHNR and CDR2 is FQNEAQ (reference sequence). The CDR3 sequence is CASSLAGAYYEQYF. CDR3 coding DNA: TGTGCCAGCAGCTTAGCGGGGGCTTACTACGAGCAGTACTTC.

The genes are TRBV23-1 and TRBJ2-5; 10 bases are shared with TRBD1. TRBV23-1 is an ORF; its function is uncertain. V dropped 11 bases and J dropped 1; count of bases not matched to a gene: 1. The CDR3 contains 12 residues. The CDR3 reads CAWTGGQETQYF. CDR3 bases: TGCGCCTGGACAGGGGGCCAAGAGACCCAGTACTTC.

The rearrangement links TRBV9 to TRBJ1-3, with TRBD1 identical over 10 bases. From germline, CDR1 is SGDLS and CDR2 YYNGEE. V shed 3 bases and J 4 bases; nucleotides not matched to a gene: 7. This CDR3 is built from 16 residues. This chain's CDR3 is CASSAYGGQGGNTIYF. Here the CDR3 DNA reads TGTGCCAGCAGCGCTTATGGGGGACAGGGGGGAAACACCATATATTTT.

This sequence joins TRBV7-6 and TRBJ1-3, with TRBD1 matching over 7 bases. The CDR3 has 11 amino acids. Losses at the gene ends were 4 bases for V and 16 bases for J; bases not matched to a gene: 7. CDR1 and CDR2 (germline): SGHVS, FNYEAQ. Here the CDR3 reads CASSSGTAYYF. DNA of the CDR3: TGTGCCAGCAGCTCCGGGACAGCCTATTATTTT.

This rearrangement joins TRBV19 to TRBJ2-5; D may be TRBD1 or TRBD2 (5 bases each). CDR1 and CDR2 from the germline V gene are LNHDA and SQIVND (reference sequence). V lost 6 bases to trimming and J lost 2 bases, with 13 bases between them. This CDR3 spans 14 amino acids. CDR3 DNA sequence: TGTGCCAGTAGCCGGGGCAGGGAGCAAGAGACCCAGTACTTC. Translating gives CASSRGREQETQYF.

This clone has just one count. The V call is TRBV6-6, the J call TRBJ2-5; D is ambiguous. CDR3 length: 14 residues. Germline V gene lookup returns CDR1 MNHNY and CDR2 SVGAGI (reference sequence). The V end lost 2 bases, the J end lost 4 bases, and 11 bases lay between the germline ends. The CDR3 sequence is CASSYGSEPETQYF. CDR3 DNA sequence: TGTGCCAGCAGTTACGGTTCGGAGCCAGAGACCCAGTACTTC.

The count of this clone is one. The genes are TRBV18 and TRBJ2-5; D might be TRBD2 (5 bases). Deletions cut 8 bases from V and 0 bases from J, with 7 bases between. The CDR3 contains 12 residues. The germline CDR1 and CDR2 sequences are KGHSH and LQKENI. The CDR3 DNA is TGTGCCAGCGCGGACTACCAAGAGACCCAGTACTTC. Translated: CASADYQETQYF.

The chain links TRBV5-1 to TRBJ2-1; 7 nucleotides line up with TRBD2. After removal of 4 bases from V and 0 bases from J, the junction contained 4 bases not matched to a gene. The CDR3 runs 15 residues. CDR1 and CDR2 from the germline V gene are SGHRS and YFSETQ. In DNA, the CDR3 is TGCGCCAGCAGCGCCGGGGGGAGCTCCTACAATGAGCAGTTCTTC. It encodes CASSAGGSSYNEQFF.

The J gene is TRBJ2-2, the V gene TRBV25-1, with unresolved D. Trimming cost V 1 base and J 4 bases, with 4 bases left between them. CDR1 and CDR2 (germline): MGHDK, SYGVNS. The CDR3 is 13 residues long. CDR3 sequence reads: CASSESVTGELFF. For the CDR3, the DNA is TGTGCCAGCAGTGAATCGGTCACCGGGGAGCTGTTTTTT.

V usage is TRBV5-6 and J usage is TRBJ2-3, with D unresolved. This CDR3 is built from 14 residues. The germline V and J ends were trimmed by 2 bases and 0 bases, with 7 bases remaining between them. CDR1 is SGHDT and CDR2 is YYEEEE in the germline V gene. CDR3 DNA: TGTGCCAGCAGCTTCAAAGTTAGCACAGATACGCAGTATTTT. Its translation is CASSFKVSTDTQYF.

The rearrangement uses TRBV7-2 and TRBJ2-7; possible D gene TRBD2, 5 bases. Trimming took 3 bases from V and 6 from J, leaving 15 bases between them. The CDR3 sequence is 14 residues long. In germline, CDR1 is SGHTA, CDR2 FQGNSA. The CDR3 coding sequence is TGTGCCAGCAGCTTTGCTAGCCAGGTGCGCGAGCAGTACTTC. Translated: CASSFASQVREQYF.

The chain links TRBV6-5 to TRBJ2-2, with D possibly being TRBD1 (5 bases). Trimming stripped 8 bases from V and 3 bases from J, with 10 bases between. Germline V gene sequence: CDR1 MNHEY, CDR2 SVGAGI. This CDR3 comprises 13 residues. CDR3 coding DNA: TGTGCCAGCCAGGGAAGTGACACCGGGGAGCTGTTTTTT. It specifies CASQGSDTGELFF.

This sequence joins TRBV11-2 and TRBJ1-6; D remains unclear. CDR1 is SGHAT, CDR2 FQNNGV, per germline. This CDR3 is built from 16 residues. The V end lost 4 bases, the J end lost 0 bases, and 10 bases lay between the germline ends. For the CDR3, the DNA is TGTGCCAGCAGCTCATACATGAGCTCCTATAATTCACCCCTCCACTTT. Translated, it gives CASSSYMSSYNSPLHF.

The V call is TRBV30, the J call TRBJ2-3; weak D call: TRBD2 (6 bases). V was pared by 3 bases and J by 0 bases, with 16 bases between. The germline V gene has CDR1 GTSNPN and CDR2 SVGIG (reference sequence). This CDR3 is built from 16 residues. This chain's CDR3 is CAWSFKGLPSTDTQYF. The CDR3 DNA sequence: TGTGCCTGGAGCTTTAAGGGACTTCCTAGCACAGATACGCAGTATTTT.

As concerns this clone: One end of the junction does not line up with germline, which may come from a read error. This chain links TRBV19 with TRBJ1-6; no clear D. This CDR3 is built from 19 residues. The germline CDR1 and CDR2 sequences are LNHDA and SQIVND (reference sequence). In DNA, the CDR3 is TGTGCCGGTAGTATAACCGGGATTTCCCAAAGCTCCTATAATTCACCCCTCCACTTT. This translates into CAGSITGISQSSYNSPLHF.

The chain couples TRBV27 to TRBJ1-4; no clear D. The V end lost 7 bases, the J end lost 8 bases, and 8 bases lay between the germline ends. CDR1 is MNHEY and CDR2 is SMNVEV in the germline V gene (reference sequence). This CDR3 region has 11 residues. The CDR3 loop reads CASTHTEKLFF. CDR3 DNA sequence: TGTGCCAGCACTCACACCGAAAAACTGTTTTTT.

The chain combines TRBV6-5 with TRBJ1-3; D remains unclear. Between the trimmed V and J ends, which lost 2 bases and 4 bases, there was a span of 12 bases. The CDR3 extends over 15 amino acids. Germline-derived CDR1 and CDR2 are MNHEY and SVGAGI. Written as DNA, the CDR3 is TGTGCCAGCAGTTACCGGTACCCGGTAGGAAACACCATATATTTT. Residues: CASSYRYPVGNTIYF.